A selection of T cell receptor beta chains follows, all from one sample in a study of response to subunit inactivated influenza vaccine. TCRdb reprocessed the RT-PCR reads with MiXCR, giving one entry per CDR3 protein. Seen here are a few hundred thousand distinct CDR3 sequences, over 20% observed once, and the top ten hold under 13%. This specimen consisted of PBMCs from blood, obtained about 19 months after vaccination. These receptor sequences come from a man aged 50 to 75 who received an inactivated influenza vaccine. Each CDR3 is given with its conserved first and last residue. Fields, in order: J gene, D gene, CDR3 length, V gene, clone size, CDR3 protein, CDR3 DNA. A D gene is named only where the DNA matches it firmly. Clone size appears in some rows only: once, few, many, or a class for an expanded clone.

>TRBJ2-5|-|14|TRBV6-2/TRBV6-3|-
CASSFGGMDETQYF
TGTGCCAGCAGTTTCGGGGGAATGGATGAGACCCAGTACTTC
>TRBJ1-1|-|13|TRBV5-1|few
CASSRDENTEAFF
TGCGCCAGCAGTCGGGACGAAAACACTGAAGCTTTCTTT
>TRBJ2-2|TRBD2|16|TRBV20-1|few
CSAPLRPSGVSGELFF
TGCAGTGCTCCCCTACGCCCTAGCGGGGTGAGCGGGGAGCTGTTTTTT
>TRBJ1-1|-|12|TRBV10-2|many
CASFRANTEAFF
TGCGCCAGCTTCCGGGCCAACACTGAAGCTTTCTTT
>TRBJ2-1|-|15|TRBV11-2|few
CASSGAFGAYNEQFF
TGTGCCAGCAGCGGGGCCTTTGGGGCCTACAATGAGCAGTTCTTC
>TRBJ1-5|-|15|TRBV20-1|-
CSARDGGYRNQPQHF
TGCAGTGCTAGAGACGGGGGATATCGCAATCAGCCCCAGCATTTT
>TRBJ2-1|TRBD2|14|TRBV7-2|-
CASSPRTRGDEQFF
TGTGCCAGCAGCCCCAGGACTAGAGGCGATGAGCAGTTCTTC
>TRBJ1-4|TRBD1|14|TRBV5-1|few
CASSIQGAGEKLFF
TGCGCCAGCAGTATCCAGGGGGCAGGTGAAAAACTGTTTTTT
>TRBJ2-5|TRBD1|15|TRBV5-1|-
CASIEDRGLRETQYF
TGCGCCAGCATCGAGGACAGGGGGTTGCGGGAGACCCAGTACTTC
>TRBJ2-7|TRBD1|14|TRBV9|-
CASSVGQGNNEQYF
TGTGCCAGCAGCGTAGGACAGGGGAACAACGAGCAGTACTTC
>TRBJ2-1|-|15|TRBV10-3|-
CAIRSTSFSYNEQFF
TGTGCCATCAGAAGCACTAGCTTCTCCTACAATGAGCAGTTCTTC
>TRBJ1-2|TRBD1|13|TRBV25-1|-
CAGSESPGTACTF
TGTGCCGGCAGTGAATCACCGGGGACAGCCTGCACCTTC
>TRBJ1-2|TRBD1|14|TRBV4-3|-
CASSQEDRDYGYTF
TGCGCCAGCAGCCAAGAGGACAGGGATTATGGCTACACCTTC
>TRBJ1-2|-|11|TRBV6-5|-
CASSKGGVDTF
TGTGCCAGCAGTAAGGGGGGCGTTGACACCTTC
>TRBJ1-5|-|14|TRBV30|few
CAWSGGAGRQPQHF
TGTGCCTGGAGCGGAGGCGCCGGGCGCCAGCCCCAGCATTTT
>TRBJ2-1|TRBD2|13|TRBV9|once
CASSAGLAGGQFF
TGTGCCAGCAGCGCGGGACTAGCGGGAGGGCAGTTCTTC
>TRBJ1-2|-|12|TRBV28|few
CASRSTRYGYTF
TGTGCCAGCAGATCTACACGGTATGGCTACACCTTC
>TRBJ1-4|-|14|TRBV6-1|few
CASGWEGRGEKLFF
TGTGCCAGCGGCTGGGAAGGGAGGGGTGAAAAACTGTTTTTT
>TRBJ2-4|-|16|TRBV20-1|-
CSATAGQYLAKNIQYF
TGCAGTGCTACAGCGGGACAATATCTAGCCAAAAACATTCAGTACTTC
>TRBJ1-1|-|14|TRBV5-4|few
CASSWVGVSTEAFF
TGTGCCAGCAGCTGGGTCGGTGTAAGCACTGAAGCTTTCTTT
>TRBJ1-3|-|16|TRBV25-1|many
CASSASDANSGNTIYF
TGTGCCAGCAGTGCCTCGGACGCAAACTCTGGAAACACCATATATTTT
>TRBJ2-5|TRBD2|16|TRBV6-2/TRBV6-3|few
CASSYSLLAGVETQYF
TGTGCCAGCAGTTACTCATTGCTAGCGGGAGTGGAGACCCAGTACTTC
>TRBJ1-4|TRBD1|15|TRBV28|few
CASSTRDRGDEKLFF
TGTGCCAGCAGTACCAGGGACAGGGGGGATGAAAAACTGTTTTTT
>TRBJ2-7|TRBD1|15|TRBV7-6|few
CASSFMGQGPNEQYF
TGTGCCAGCAGCTTTATGGGACAGGGCCCCAACGAGCAGTACTTC
>TRBJ1-2|-|14|TRBV21-1|few
CASSKVGPGGGYTF
TGTGCCAGCAGCAAAGTTGGCCCGGGAGGAGGCTACACCTTC
>TRBJ1-4|-|14|TRBV18|once
CASSPTGNNEKLFF
TGTGCCAGCTCACCGACAGGAAATAATGAAAAACTGTTTTTT
>TRBJ2-3|TRBD2|14|TRBV2|-
CASSGEREPDTQYF
TGTGCCAGCAGTGGGGAGCGGGAGCCAGATACGCAGTATTTT
>TRBJ2-1|-|16|TRBV7-9|once
CASSLASGVPPEEQFF
TGTGCCAGCAGCTTAGCGTCGGGAGTCCCACCCGAAGAGCAGTTCTTC
>TRBJ1-1|-|14|TRBV27|few
CASSSFGVNTEAFF
TGTGCCAGCAGTTCCTTCGGGGTTAACACTGAAGCTTTCTTT
>TRBJ1-2|-|14|TRBV4-2|many
CASSLGDPNYGYTF
TGTGCCAGCAGCCTCGGGGACCCCAACTATGGCTACACCTTC
>TRBJ2-3|-|17|TRBV15|-
CATSRPFRDTRGDTQYF
TGTGCCACCAGCAGACCCTTCCGGGACACCCGCGGAGATACGCAGTATTTT
>TRBJ1-1|TRBD1|14|TRBV5-1|few
CASTPGQGSTEAFF
TGCGCCAGCACCCCCGGACAGGGTAGCACTGAAGCTTTCTTT
>TRBJ2-1|-|13|TRBV6-2/TRBV6-3|-
CASSRTLSNEQFF
TGTGCCAGCAGTCGGACATTGAGCAATGAGCAGTTCTTC
>TRBJ2-6|-|14|TRBV6-5|many
CASSYSSGANVLTF
TGTGCCAGCAGTTACAGCTCTGGGGCCAACGTCCTGACTTTC
>TRBJ2-3|TRBD1|16|TRBV7-2|many
CASSDQPGQTADTQYF
TGTGCCAGCAGCGACCAGCCGGGACAGACCGCAGATACGCAGTATTTT
>TRBJ1-5|-|13|TRBV28|once
CASSDRFLQPQHF
TGTGCCAGCAGTGACCGGTTTCTCCAGCCCCAGCATTTT
>TRBJ1-4|TRBD1|17|TRBV5-5|few
CASSSRDRTQTNEKLFF
TGTGCCAGCAGCTCAAGGGACAGAACACAAACTAATGAAAAACTGTTTTTT
>TRBJ2-3|TRBD2|21|TRBV4-1|-
CASSPTGDSGEPFSSTDTQYF
TGCGCCAGCAGCCCTACGGGAGATAGCGGGGAACCGTTTTCTAGCACAGATACGCAGTATTTT
>TRBJ1-2|TRBD1|15|TRBV12-3/TRBV12-4|few
CASSRQGLNLRGYTF
TGTGCCAGCAGCCGACAGGGATTAAACCTGAGGGGCTACACCTTC
>TRBJ2-5|-|12|TRBV29-1|few
CSVHHGTETQYF
TGCAGCGTTCATCACGGGACGGAGACCCAGTACTTC
>TRBJ2-3|TRBD2|17|TRBV10-1|few
CASSDAGGRVSTDTQYF
TGCGCCAGCAGTGATGCGGGAGGACGGGTAAGCACAGATACGCAGTATTTT
>TRBJ1-3|TRBD1|16|TRBV12-3/TRBV12-4|-
CASSLRRGTVGNTIYF
TGTGCCAGCAGTCTTCGTCGAGGGACAGTCGGAAACACCATATATTTT
>TRBJ2-1|-|16|TRBV5-1|-
CASSSVSQSSYNEQFF
TGCGCCAGCAGCTCCGTTAGCCAAAGCTCCTACAATGAGCAGTTCTTC
>TRBJ2-5|TRBD2|12|TRBV2|few
CAGMGGKETQYF
TGTGCCGGCATGGGAGGGAAGGAGACCCAGTACTTC
>TRBJ1-2|-|16|TRBV18|few
CASSPRTGPNNYGYTF
TGTGCCAGCTCACCACGAACAGGGCCGAATAACTATGGCTACACCTTC
>TRBJ1-3|-|13|TRBV19|-
CATPNSSGNTIYF
TGTGCCACCCCTAACAGCTCTGGAAACACCATATATTTT
>TRBJ2-5|-|14|TRBV6-5|-
CASSYPDGQETQYF
TGTGCCAGCAGTTACCCCGACGGCCAAGAGACCCAGTACTTC
>TRBJ1-1|-|16|TRBV19|-
CASSIRIAGVNTEAFF
TGTGCCAGTAGTATCAGAATCGCAGGGGTAAACACTGAAGCTTTCTTT
>TRBJ1-5|TRBD1|21|TRBV6-2/TRBV6-3|many
CASSYSKSLGQGRHSSQPQHF
TGTGCCAGCAGTTACTCGAAGAGTCTGGGACAGGGACGTCATAGCAGCCAGCCCCAGCATTTT
>TRBJ1-5|-|14|TRBV12-3/TRBV12-4|few
CASSLESRDQPQHF
TGTGCCAGCAGTTTGGAATCAAGAGATCAGCCCCAGCATTTT
>TRBJ1-5|-|15|TRBV4-1|few
CASSQVLESNQPQHF
TGCGCCAGCAGCCAAGTTCTAGAGAGCAATCAGCCCCAGCATTTT
>TRBJ2-2|-|14|TRBV5-1|-
CASSRGSNTGELFF
TGCGCCAGCAGCAGGGGCAGCAACACCGGGGAGCTGTTTTTT
>TRBJ1-2|-|13|TRBV13|-
CASSTKGNYGYTF
TGTGCCAGCAGCACTAAAGGGAACTATGGCTACACCTTC
>TRBJ2-2|TRBD1|13|TRBV24-1|-
CATKGTGTGELFF
TGTGCCACCAAGGGGACAGGCACCGGGGAGCTGTTTTTT
>TRBJ2-5|TRBD1|14|TRBV20-1|-
CSALLPQGEETQYF
TGCAGTGCCTTGCTCCCCCAGGGGGAAGAGACCCAGTACTTC
>TRBJ2-7|-|15|TRBV6-2/TRBV6-3|few
CASSYLPGAAYEQYF
TGTGCCAGCAGTTACTTACCCGGGGCGGCATACGAGCAGTACTTC
>TRBJ1-5|TRBD1|16|TRBV4-1|few
CASSHLGTGRNQPQHF
TGCGCCAGCAGCCACTTGGGGACAGGCCGCAATCAGCCCCAGCATTTT
>TRBJ2-6|TRBD1|15|TRBV29-1|-
CSVETGVTGANVLTF
TGCAGCGTTGAGACAGGGGTGACTGGGGCCAACGTCCTGACTTTC